Listed here is a single TCR beta chain. The target of this receptor is not known. One base away there is no much larger clone; base qualities are not given. The listed sequencing device is Illumina HiSeq 1500. TCRdb's own reprocessing of the public reads used fastp at Q25 and MiXCR and kept productive beta chains. Entries that share a CDR3 protein sequence are merged under the most common genes and DNA. This sample lists roughly 720,000 distinct CDR3 sequences; under 40% were detected once. Jointly, the top ten make up around 2.6% of the sample. The data are from a study of T cell repertoires in cytomegalovirus infection (dated by TCRdb to between 2018 and 2021). Study-wide context: Because public TCR beta signatures pointed to carriage of CMV infection together with the matching HLA type, the HLA type of each donor mattered for the analysis. General conclusions and limits of the study: In both this cohort and an independent roughly 350-donor cohort, the cumulative frequency of public TCR beta family members distinguished carriers of CMV infection plus the relevant HLA type. The ex vivo response was dominated by HLA-C-restricted CMV-specific TCR beta clonotypes, which also provided the single most frequent clonotype in two of eight donors.

Trimming at the junction amounts to 1 base on V and 9 bases on J, and the germline ends lie 16 bases apart. Based on the germline V gene (reference sequence), the CDR1 and CDR2 sequences are DFQATT and SNEGSKA. The CDR3 runs 15 amino acids, cysteine and phenylalanine included. Just the 45-base CDR3 DNA is kept, in frame starting at base 1. Here the chain combines TRBV20-1 and TRBJ1-6; TRBD1 is perhaps the D gene, given 6 matching bases. The sample taken for sequencing was PBMCs. This sequence originates from a human donor in good health (CMV status not recorded). Some clones in this sample may be carry-over from other donors' samples. The nucleotide sequence is TGCAGTGCTAGAGGCTTACAGGGCATGGGTTCACCCCTCCACTTT. Its product reads: CSARGLQGMGSPLHF.